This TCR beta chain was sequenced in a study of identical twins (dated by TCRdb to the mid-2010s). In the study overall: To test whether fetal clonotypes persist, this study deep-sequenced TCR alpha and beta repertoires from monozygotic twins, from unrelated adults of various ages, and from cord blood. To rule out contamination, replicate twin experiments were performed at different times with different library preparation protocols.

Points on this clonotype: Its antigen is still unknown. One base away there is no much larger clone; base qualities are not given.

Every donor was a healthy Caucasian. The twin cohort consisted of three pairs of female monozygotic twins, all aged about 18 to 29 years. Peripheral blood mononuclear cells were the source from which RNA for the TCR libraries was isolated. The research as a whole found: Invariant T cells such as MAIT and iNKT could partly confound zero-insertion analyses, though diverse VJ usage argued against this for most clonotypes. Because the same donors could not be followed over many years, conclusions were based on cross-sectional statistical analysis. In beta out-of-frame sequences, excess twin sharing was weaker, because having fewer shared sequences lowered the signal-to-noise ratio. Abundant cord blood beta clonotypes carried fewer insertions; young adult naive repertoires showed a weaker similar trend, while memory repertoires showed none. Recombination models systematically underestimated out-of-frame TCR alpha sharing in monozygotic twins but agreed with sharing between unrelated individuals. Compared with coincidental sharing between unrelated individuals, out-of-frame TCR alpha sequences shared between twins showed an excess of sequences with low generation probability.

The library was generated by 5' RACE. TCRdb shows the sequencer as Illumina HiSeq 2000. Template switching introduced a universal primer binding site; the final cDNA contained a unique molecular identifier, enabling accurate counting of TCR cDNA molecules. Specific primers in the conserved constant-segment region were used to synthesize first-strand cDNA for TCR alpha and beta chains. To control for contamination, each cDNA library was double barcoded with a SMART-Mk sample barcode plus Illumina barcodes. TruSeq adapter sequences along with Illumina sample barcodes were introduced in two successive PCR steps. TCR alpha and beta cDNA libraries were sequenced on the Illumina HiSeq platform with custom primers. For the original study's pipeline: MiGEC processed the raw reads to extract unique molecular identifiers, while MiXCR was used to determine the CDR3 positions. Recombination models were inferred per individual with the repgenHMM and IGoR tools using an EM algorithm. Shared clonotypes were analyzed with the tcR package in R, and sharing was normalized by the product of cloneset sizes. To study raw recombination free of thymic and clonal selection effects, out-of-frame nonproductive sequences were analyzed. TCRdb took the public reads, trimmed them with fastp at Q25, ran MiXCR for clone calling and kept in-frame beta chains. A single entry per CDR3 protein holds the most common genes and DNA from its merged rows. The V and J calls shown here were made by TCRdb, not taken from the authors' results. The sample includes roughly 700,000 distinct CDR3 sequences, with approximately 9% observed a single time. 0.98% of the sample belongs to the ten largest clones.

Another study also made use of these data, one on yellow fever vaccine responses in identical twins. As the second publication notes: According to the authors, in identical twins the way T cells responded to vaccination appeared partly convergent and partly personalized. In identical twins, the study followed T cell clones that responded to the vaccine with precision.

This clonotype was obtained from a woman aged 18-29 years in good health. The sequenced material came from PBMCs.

The CDR3 in this case is CASSIDGSHSNQPQHF. The nucleotides are TGTGCCAGTAGTATTGATGGCAGCCATAGCAATCAGCCCCAGCATTTT. The chain was built from TRBV19 and TRBJ1-5; the D gene is unclear. From cysteine to phenylalanine, the CDR3 is 16 amino acids long. Left in the record is the CDR3 DNA by itself, 48 bases read in frame from the first base. CDR1 LNHDA and CDR2 SQIVND were looked up in the germline V gene (reference sequence). Trimming at the junction amounts to 3 bases on V and 0 bases on J, and the germline ends lie 12 bases apart.